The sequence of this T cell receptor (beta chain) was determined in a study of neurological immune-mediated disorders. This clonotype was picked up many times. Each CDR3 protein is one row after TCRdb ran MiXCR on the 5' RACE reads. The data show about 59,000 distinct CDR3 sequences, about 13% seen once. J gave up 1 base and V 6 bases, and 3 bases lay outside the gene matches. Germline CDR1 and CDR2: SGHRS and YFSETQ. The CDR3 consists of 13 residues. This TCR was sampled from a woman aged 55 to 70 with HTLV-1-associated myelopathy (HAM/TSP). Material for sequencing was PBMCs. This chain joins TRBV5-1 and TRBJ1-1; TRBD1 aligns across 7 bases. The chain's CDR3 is CASTGQTNTEAFF. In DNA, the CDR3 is TGCGCCAGCACGGGACAGACGAACACTGAAGCTTTCTTT.